This T cell receptor (beta chain) was profiled in a study of T cells after posttransplantation cyclophosphamide. The study's findings and limits: Skin or GI-infiltrating T cells shared few TRB sequences with blood. Donor-recipient repertoire similarity was low at 1-2 months, rising over year one.

Repertoires were generated with immunoSEQ multiplex PCR, while TCRdb's copy carries only in-frame clones and drops some. The sample has 66,000 or so clones; over 85% are singletons. The CDR3 covers 12 residues. With 6 bases removed from V and 8 bases from J, the gap between germline ends came to 13 bases. Germline CDR1 SNHLY, CDR2 FYNNEI. In this sample, this clone turned up once. Its antigen is undetermined. The clonotype comes from a woman aged 30 to 39 in good health and a related stem cell transplant donor. Sequencing was performed on PBMCs. This chain joins TRBV2 and TRBJ1-1, with a possible D match to TRBD1 (5 bases). CDR3 loop: CASSLDSGEAFF. CDR3 nucleotide sequence: TGTGCCAGCAGCCTCGACAGTGGAGAAGCTTTCTTT.